What follows are 20 T cell receptor beta chains derived from one specimen sequenced in a study of blood T cell repertoires in COVID-19. Repertoires were generated with immunoSEQ multiplex PCR, while TCRdb's copy carries only in-frame clones and drops some. The sample yields about 230,000 clones, around 82% seen once. Sequencing was carried out using peripheral blood. These receptors were collected from a man aged 80 or over with acute or convalescent COVID-19.

The V and J genes are TRBV6-1 and TRBJ1-2; 10 bases map to TRBD1. Losses at the gene ends were 3 bases for V and 7 bases for J; bases not matched to a gene: 14. The germline CDR1 and CDR2 sequences are MNHNS and SASEGT. There are 17 residues in the CDR3. DNA of the CDR3: TGTGCCAGCAGTGACGACTTCGACAGGGGGCTAATGAGTGGCTACACCTTC. Its protein is CASSDDFDRGLMSGYTF.

J is TRBJ1-4 and V is TRBV2; a weak D match, TRBD1 (5 bases). This CDR3 has 17 amino acids. From germline, CDR1 is SNHLY and CDR2 FYNNEI. V dropped 3 bases and J dropped 1 base, with 15 bases sitting between them. DNA for the CDR3: TGTGCCAGCAGTGATTTCGGTCGACAGCGAACTAATGAAAAACTGTTTTTT. Its protein is CASSDFGRQRTNEKLFF.

The chain joins TRBV2 to TRBJ2-2; TRBD2 matches 8 bases. V lost 7 bases to trimming and J lost 6 bases; unmatched junction nucleotides: 4. The CDR3 has 13 residues. Looked up from germline, CDR1 is SNHLY and CDR2 is FYNNEI. Here the CDR3 reads CASKRESAGELFF. CDR3 DNA sequence: TGTGCCAGCAAGCGGGAGTCCGCCGGGGAGCTGTTTTTT.

This clone was picked up a small number of times. The V and J genes are TRBV6-1 and TRBJ1-5; D not certain. Per germline, CDR1 MNHNS and CDR2 SASEGT. Trimming took off 3 bases at V and 4 bases at J, with 4 bases between the two ends. This CDR3 has 12 residues. CDR3 nucleotide sequence: TGTGCCAGCAGTGACAGAAATCAGCCCCAGCATTTT. Its translation is CASSDRNQPQHF.

V usage is TRBV28 and J usage is TRBJ1-2, with 7 bases identical to TRBD1. There are 14 residues in the CDR3. The V and J ends lost 7 bases and 4 bases, in that order; junction bases with no gene match: 9. Germline V gene data show CDR1 as MDHEN and CDR2 as SYDVKM. CDR3 sequence reads: CASTPRGMSYGYTF. CDR3 sequence (DNA): TGTGCCAGCACCCCCAGGGGGATGAGCTATGGCTACACCTTC.

This sequence joins TRBV30 and TRBJ2-2; TRBD2 matches 10 bases. CDR1 and CDR2 (germline): GTSNPN, SVGIG (reference sequence). This CDR3 contains 15 residues. V was clipped by 2 bases and J by 4 bases; unmatched bases: 4. CDR3 amino acids: CAWSKSGRGTGELFF. The CDR3 DNA reads as TGTGCCTGGAGTAAAAGCGGGAGGGGCACCGGGGAGCTGTTTTTT.

V is TRBV4-1 and J is TRBJ1-6; 10 bases agree with TRBD1. This CDR3 is built from 16 residues. Per the germline V gene, CDR1 is MGHRA and CDR2 is YSYEKL. After removal of 4 bases from V and 10 bases from J, the junction contained 10 bases not matched to a gene. The CDR3 sequence is CASSRSGTGDHSPLHF. The CDR3 DNA is TGCGCCAGCAGCCGATCCGGGACAGGGGATCACTCACCCCTCCACTTT.

The gene calls are TRBV27 and TRBJ1-5, with D perhaps TRBD1 (5 bases). Germline values: CDR1 MNHEY, CDR2 SMNVEV (reference sequence). The germline V and J ends were trimmed by 8 bases and 3 bases, with 17 bases remaining between them. The CDR3 extends over 15 amino acids. The CDR3 loop is CASGGPGAPNQPQHF. CDR3 DNA: TGTGCCAGCGGGGGACCGGGAGCTCCCAATCAGCCCCAGCATTTT.

The V and J genes are TRBV10-3 and TRBJ2-3; 9 nucleotides align to TRBD1. The J segment lost 3 bases and the V segment lost 7 bases, leaving 8 bases of the junction unmatched. The CDR3 is made up of 15 amino acids. The V gene's germline CDR1 is ENHRY and CDR2 SYGVKD. CDR3 sequence reads: CAIKRQGGSTDTQYF. The DNA of the CDR3 is TGTGCCATCAAAAGACAGGGGGGATCGACAGATACGCAGTATTTT.

With respect to this clone: Other DNA variants within this sample encode the same CDR3. V is TRBV11-2 and J is TRBJ2-2; 9 nucleotides line up with TRBD2. The CDR3 is 18 residues long. CDR1 SGHAT and CDR2 FQNNGV come from the germline V gene. After removal of 2 bases from V and 2 bases from J, the junction contained 9 bases not matched to a gene. The CDR3 sequence is CASSLLRRGGGNTGELFF. The CDR3 nucleotides read TGTGCCAGCAGCTTACTTCGTCGCGGGGGGGGTAACACCGGGGAGCTGTTTTTT.

The V and J genes are TRBV6-1 and TRBJ1-5; TRBD1 is a possible D gene (6 bases). Germline V gene data show CDR1 as MNHNS and CDR2 as SASEGT. Trimming stripped 1 base from V and 4 bases from J, with 11 bases between. The CDR3 extends over 15 amino acids. CDR3 DNA sequence: TGTGCCAGCAGTGAAGGAGGAAGGGGGAATCAGCCCCAGCATTTT. Protein: CASSEGGRGNQPQHF.

The chain combines TRBV24-1 with TRBJ2-1, with TRBD1 matching 7 bases. Losses at the gene ends were 1 base for V and 13 bases for J; bases not matched to a gene: 6. The germline CDR1 and CDR2 sequences are KGHDR and SFDVKD. This CDR3 has 13 residues. CDR3 region: CATSDFPRQGQFF. CDR3 DNA sequence: TGTGCCACCAGTGATTTTCCCCGACAGGGCCAGTTCTTC.

V is TRBV7-2 and J is TRBJ2-2; D perhaps matches TRBD2 (5 bases). V was cut by 6 bases and J by 7 bases, with 15 bases left in between. Germline values: CDR1 SGHTA, CDR2 FQGNSA. This CDR3 comprises 14 residues. CDR3 DNA sequence: TGTGCCAGCAGTGGGGTCTCCGGGATCGGGGAGCTGTTTTTT. Protein product: CASSGVSGIGELFF.

The chain joins TRBV19 to TRBJ2-6; 8 bases agree with TRBD1. V trimming: 6 bases; J trimming: 3 bases; junction bases outside the gene matches: 4. Germline values: CDR1 LNHDA, CDR2 SQIVND (reference sequence). The CDR3 sequence is 15 residues long. This CDR3 is CASRRQGYGANVLTF. The CDR3 nucleotides read TGTGCCAGTAGAAGACAGGGGTATGGGGCCAACGTCCTGACTTTC.

Regarding this clone: Distinct nucleotide sequences in the sample also encode this CDR3. V usage is TRBV6-6 and J usage is TRBJ1-5, with 11 bases fitting TRBD1. The CDR3 totals 18 residues. The junction had 11 bases not matched to a gene; V was cut back by 5 bases and J by 2 bases. Germline lookup yields CDR1 MNHNY and CDR2 SVGAGI (reference sequence). DNA for the CDR3: TGTGCCAGCAGTCCCGGGACAGGGGGACCACGGGGCAATCAGCCCCAGCATTTT. As protein: CASSPGTGGPRGNQPQHF.

This clone has only a few counts. The V and J genes are TRBV10-3 and TRBJ1-6, with a tentative D call TRBD1 (6 bases). CDR3 length equals 15 residues. The germline V gene has CDR1 ENHRY and CDR2 SYGVKD. V was pared by 0 bases and J by 7 bases, with 10 bases between. The CDR3 sequence is CAISESNGQNSPLHF. CDR3 coding DNA: TGTGCCATCAGTGAGTCAAATGGACAGAATTCACCCCTCCACTTT.

This clone was recorded only once. The V call is TRBV27, the J call TRBJ2-7; D may be TRBD2 (6 bases). Germline CDR1 is MNHEY and CDR2 is SMNVEV (reference sequence). V lost 8 bases to trimming and J lost 0 bases, with 17 bases between them. The CDR3 is 15 amino acids. The CDR3 region has the DNA TGTGCCAGCTCCTCGGCGGGGAAGGGCTCCTACGAGCAGTACTTC. Amino acid sequence: CASSSAGKGSYEQYF.

This clone has just a few counts. V is TRBV2 and J is TRBJ1-1, with 8 positions matching TRBD1. J gave up 2 bases and V 7 bases, and 6 bases lay outside the gene matches. The germline V gene encodes CDR1 SNHLY and CDR2 FYNNEI. The CDR3 is made up of 14 amino acids. In DNA, the CDR3 is TGTGCCAGCAACCGAGGACAGGGAAACACTGAAGCTTTCTTT. This gives the protein CASNRGQGNTEAFF.

The rearrangement uses TRBV19 and TRBJ2-7, with 8 bases lining up with TRBD1. Germline V lookup: CDR1 LNHDA, CDR2 SQIVND (reference sequence). This CDR3 spans 13 amino acids. Trimming removed 6 bases from V and 3 bases from J; junction bases left unmatched: 4. The DNA of the CDR3 is TGTGCCAGTAGGCGGGACAGGAGCTACGAGCAGTACTTC. Protein product: CASRRDRSYEQYF.

The chain couples TRBV5-1 to TRBJ1-6, with 8 bases fitting TRBD1. With V trimmed by 7 bases and J by 19 bases, 10 bases remained unmatched. Germline assignment: CDR1 SGHRS and CDR2 YFSETQ. CDR3 size: 11 residues. This chain's CDR3 is CASSRLDRVHF. The DNA of the CDR3 is TGCGCCAGCTCCCGTTTGGACAGGGTTCACTTT.